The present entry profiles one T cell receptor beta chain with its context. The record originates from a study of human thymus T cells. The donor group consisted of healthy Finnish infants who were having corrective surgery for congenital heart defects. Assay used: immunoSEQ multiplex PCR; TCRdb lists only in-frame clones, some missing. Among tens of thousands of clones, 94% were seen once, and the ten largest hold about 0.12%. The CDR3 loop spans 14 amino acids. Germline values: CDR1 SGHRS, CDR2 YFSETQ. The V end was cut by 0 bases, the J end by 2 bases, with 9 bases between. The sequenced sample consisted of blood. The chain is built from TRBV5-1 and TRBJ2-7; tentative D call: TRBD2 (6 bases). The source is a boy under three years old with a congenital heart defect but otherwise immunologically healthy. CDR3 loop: CASSLVGEAYEQYF. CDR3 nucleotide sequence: TGCGCCAGCAGCTTGGTTGGGGAGGCCTACGAGCAGTACTTC.